These 7 T cell receptor beta chains were sequenced from one sample in a study of Ad26.COV2.S vaccination and SARS-CoV-2 variants (dated by TCRdb to the early 2020s). Receptor libraries were prepared by the immunoSEQ multiplex PCR assay. The table was pulled from immuneACCESS by TCRdb, which kept in-frame rearrangements only. Such tables lose some clones; where checked, under half of the loss comes from unresolved V genes, and the rest has no known cause. The sample table holds under 600,000 clones, of which nearly 90% were seen once. About 1.5% of the sample is taken by the ten largest. The treatment or condition label, as the study defines it: 19 received Ad26.COV2.S at low or high dose, single or two shots; about 5 received placebo; per-sample allocation not given. For vaccine and placebo recipients, the sequenced repertoires came from samples collected on day 63 after the first injection. The sample consisted of peripheral blood, taken in a trial of Ad26.COV2.S vaccine versus placebo. These TCRs come from a person between 18 and 65 years old who received the Ad26.COV2.S COVID-19 vaccine or a placebo.

The J gene is TRBJ2-1, the V gene TRBV6-1; D call uncertain. CDR3 length: 13 amino acids. Between the trimmed V and J ends, which lost 2 bases and 6 bases, there was a span of 8 bases. Germline assignment: CDR1 MNHNS and CDR2 SASEGT. In nucleotides, the CDR3 is TGTGCCAGCAGTGAATCCCTACCCAATGAGCAGTTCTTC. Its protein product is CASSESLPNEQFF.

V gene TRBV5-1 combines with J gene TRBJ2-7; tentatively, D is TRBD1 (5 bases). Germline V gives CDR1 SGHRS, CDR2 YFSETQ. The CDR3 is made up of 16 amino acids. V dropped 2 bases and J dropped 0 bases, with 15 bases sitting between them. CDR3 nucleotide sequence: TGCGCCAGCAGCTTTTCTCTACGACAGAGCTCCTACGAGCAGTACTTC. It specifies CASSFSLRQSSYEQYF.

CDR3 nucleotides: TGTGCCAGCAGCTTGGGTATAGCGGGAGAGAGTCAGCAGTTCTTC. It translates to CASSLGIAGESQQFF. V is TRBV5-4 and J is TRBJ2-1; the match to TRBD2 covers 9 bases. The germline V gene has CDR1 SGHNT and CDR2 YYREEE (reference sequence). This CDR3 is built from 15 residues. With 0 bases clipped from V and 11 bases from J, the junction kept 9 bases outside the gene matches. The whole variable domain, filled in from reference TRBV5-4 and TRBJ2-1, reads ETGVTQSPTHLIKTRGQQVTLRCSSQSGHNTVSWYQQALGQGPQFIFQYYREEENGRGNFPPRFSGLQFPNYSSELNVNALELDDSALYLCASSLGIAGESQQFFGPGTRLTVL.

This clone has just one count. This chain uses TRBV6-6 with TRBJ2-1, with 10 nucleotides matching TRBD2. This CDR3 comprises 15 residues. The germline CDR1 and CDR2 sequences are MNHNY and SVGAGI (reference sequence). The junction had 5 bases not matched to a gene; V was cut back by 0 bases and J by 9 bases. The CDR3 DNA is TGTGCCAGCAGTTACTCGACTAGCGGGTCTGCTGAGCAGTTCTTC. Translating it yields CASSYSTSGSAEQFF.

V is TRBV27 and J is TRBJ2-1, with 10 bases that match TRBD2. Germline CDR1 is MNHEY and CDR2 is SMNVEV (reference sequence). V was pared by 5 bases and J by 0 bases, with 13 bases of the junction left unmatched. The CDR3 is 19 residues long. The CDR3 nucleotides are TGTGCCAGCAGTCACCGGAGACTAGCGGGCGTAAGCTCCTACAATGAGCAGTTCTTC. Its protein is CASSHRRLAGVSSYNEQFF.

The chain is built from TRBV25-1 and TRBJ1-1; perhaps TRBD1 as D (5 bases). Germline CDR1 MGHDK, CDR2 SYGVNS. This CDR3 spans 12 amino acids. The V end was cut by 6 bases, the J end by 7 bases, with 12 bases between. The CDR3 is CASSLTGGEAFF. In nucleotides, the CDR3 is TGTGCCAGCAGCCTAACGGGGGGTGAAGCTTTCTTT.

The chain couples TRBV3-1 (or the pseudogene TRBV3-2) to TRBJ1-2, with no clear D. V was pared by 3 bases and J by 10 bases, with 9 bases between. Germline CDR1 reads LGHDT; CDR2 reads YNNKEL (reference sequence). This CDR3 region has 11 residues. The CDR3 region is CASSQPGDYTF. The CDR3 DNA follows: TGTGCCAGCAGCCAGCCCGGGGACTACACCTTC.